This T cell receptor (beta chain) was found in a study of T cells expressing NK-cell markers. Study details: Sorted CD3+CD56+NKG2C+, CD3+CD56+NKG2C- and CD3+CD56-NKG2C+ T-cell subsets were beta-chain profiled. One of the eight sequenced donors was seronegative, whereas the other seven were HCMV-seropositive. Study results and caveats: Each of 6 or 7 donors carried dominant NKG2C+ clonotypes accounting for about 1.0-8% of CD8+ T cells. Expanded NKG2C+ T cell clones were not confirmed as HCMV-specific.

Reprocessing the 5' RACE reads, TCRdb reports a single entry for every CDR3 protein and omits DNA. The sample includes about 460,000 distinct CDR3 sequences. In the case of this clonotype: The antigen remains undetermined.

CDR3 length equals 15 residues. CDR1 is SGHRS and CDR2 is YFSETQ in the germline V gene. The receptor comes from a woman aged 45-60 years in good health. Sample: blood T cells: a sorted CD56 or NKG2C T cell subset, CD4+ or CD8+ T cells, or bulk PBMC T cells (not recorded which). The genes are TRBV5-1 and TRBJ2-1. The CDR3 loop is CASRLEAGSYNEQFF.